This TCR beta chain was found in a study of OX40 agonist ivuxolimab in advanced cancers. Overall study findings and caveats: At 0.1 to 3.0 mg/kg, clonal expansion of CD4+ and CD8+ blood T cells had occurred by week 6.

V was trimmed by 0 bases and J by 7 bases, leaving 15 bases between them. This CDR3 region has 15 residues. Germline values: CDR1 SEHNR, CDR2 FQNEAQ (reference sequence). Using immunoSEQ multiplex PCR, the repertoire was profiled, and TCRdb retains in-frame clones only, with some absent. This sample has about 65,000 clones, with 87% found just once. About this clone itself: What it binds is not known.

The sample here was CD4+ or CD8+ T cells sorted from blood, taken in a trial of the OX40 agonist ivuxolimab. The receptor comes from an adult with an advanced solid tumor such as melanoma, head and neck, liver or kidney cancer. The chain is built from TRBV7-9 and TRBJ1-1, with a weak D call TRBD1 (5 bases). DNA of the CDR3: TGTGCCAGCAGCTTAGCGGGGGACGGAAAGAATGAAGCTTTCTTT. Residues: CASSLAGDGKNEAFF.